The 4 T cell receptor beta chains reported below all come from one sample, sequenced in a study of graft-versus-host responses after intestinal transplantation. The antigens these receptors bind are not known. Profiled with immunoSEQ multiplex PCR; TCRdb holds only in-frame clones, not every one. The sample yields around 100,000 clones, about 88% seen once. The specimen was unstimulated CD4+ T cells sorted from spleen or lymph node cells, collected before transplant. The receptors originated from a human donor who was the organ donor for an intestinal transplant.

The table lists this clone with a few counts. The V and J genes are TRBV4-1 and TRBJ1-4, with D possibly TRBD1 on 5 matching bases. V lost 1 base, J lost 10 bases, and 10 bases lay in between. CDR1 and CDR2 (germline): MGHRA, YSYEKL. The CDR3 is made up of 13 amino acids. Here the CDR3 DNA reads TGCGCCAGCAGCCAAGTGACAGTGGGAAAACTGTTTTTT. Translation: CASSQVTVGKLFF.

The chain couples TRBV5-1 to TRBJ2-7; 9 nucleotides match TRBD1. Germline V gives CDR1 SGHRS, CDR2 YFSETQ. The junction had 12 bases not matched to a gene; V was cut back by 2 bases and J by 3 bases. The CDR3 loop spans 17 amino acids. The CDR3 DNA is TGCGCCAGCAGCTTAGGGACAGGGTTCGGTCGGAACTACGAGCAGTACTTC. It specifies CASSLGTGFGRNYEQYF.

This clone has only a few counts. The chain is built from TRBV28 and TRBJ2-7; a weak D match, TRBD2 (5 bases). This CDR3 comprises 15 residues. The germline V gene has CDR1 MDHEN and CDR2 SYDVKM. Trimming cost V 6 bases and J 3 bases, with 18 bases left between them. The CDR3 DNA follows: TGTGCCAGCAGCCCCCGGGGAAATGGGGACTACGAGCAGTACTTC. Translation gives CASSPRGNGDYEQYF.

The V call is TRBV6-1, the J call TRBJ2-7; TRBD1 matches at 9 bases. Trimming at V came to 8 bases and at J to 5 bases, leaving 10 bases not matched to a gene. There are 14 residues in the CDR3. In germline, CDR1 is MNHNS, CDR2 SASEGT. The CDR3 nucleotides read TGTGCCAGCGCGGCCGGGACAGGGTTCCACGAGCAGTACTTC. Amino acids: CASAAGTGFHEQYF.